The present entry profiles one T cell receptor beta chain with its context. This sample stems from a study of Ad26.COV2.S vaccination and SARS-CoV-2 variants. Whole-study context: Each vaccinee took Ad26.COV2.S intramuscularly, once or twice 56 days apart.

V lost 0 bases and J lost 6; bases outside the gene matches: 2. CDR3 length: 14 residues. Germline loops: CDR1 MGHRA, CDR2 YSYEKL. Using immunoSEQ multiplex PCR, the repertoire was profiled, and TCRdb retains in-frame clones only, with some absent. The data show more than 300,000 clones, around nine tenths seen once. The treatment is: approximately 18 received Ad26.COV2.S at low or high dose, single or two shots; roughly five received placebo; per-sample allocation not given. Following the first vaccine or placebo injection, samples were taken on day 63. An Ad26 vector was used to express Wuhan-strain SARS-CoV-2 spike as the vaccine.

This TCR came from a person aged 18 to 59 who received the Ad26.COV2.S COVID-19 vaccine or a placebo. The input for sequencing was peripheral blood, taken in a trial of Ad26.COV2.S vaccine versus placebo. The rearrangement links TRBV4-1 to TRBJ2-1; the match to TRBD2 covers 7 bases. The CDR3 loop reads CASSQDRGVNEQFF. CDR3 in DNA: TGCGCCAGCAGCCAAGATCGGGGGGTCAATGAGCAGTTCTTC.